This TCR beta chain was profiled in a study of cytomegalovirus exposure and HLA in healthy donors (dated 2017 in TCRdb). Regarding the study in general: In an earlier analysis of 587 of the donors, 276 Gb of sequence data and 90 million to 130 million unique TCR beta sequences from about 190 million T cells were reported. Every discovery cohort repertoire had been produced on one sequencing platform. Of the roughly 400 genotyped donors, 75% to 85% were placed in the genetic ancestry cluster associated with self-reported Caucasian donors. Class I and class II HLA loci were covered by the typing at four-digit resolution. An earlier analysis of around 640 of the donors used high-throughput TCR beta sequencing to judge whether each TCR beta V gene segment behaved as functional or pseudogenic. The aim of the study was to test whether cataloging public T cell receptors could identify signatures of past pathogen exposure. In the later analysis, no new phenotypic data were used to find candidate immune exposures; instead, reliance was placed on TCR beta sequences and their occurrence across donors. A separate validation cohort of roughly 110 different subjects was used in addition to the roughly 700-subject first cohort. In a later genetic analysis, genome-wide SNP genotypes for about 65% of the 666 donors were used, and that subset was treated as a discovery cohort. The study used immunosequencing to profile the T cell repertoires of 666 subjects and linked those repertoires to cytomegalovirus serostatus. Typing coverage differed by locus: A, B, C, DRB1 and DQB1 were typed in roughly 629-630 donors, DQA1 in about 510, DPA1 in some 610, and DPB1 in just under 490. To predict cytomegalovirus infection status, the study combined high-throughput TCR immunosequencing, statistical association of individual TCRs with disease status, and machine learning. A later analysis re-analyzed previously published TCR beta repertoires from 650 to 800 donors and added high-resolution HLA genotyping to study TCR occurrence patterns. Approximately 300 gigabases of sequencing data and 75 million to 85 million unique TCR sequences made up an early release that covered about 640 HLA-typed donors. A handful of DR-DQ haplotypes were handled as single units for association and clustering because linkage in the cohort was strong. Among about 400 genotyped donors of the cohort, an average of about 220,000 unique TCR beta nucleotide sequences was sequenced per donor, of which about 18% were non-productive. Donor age, sex, ethnicity and CMV serostatus were collected together with the repertoire data. Paper-wide results and their limitations: The authors suggested that the approach could potentially be generalized to other disease states and immunological phenotypes. Linkage disequilibrium might explain the correlated functional status among segregating V segments, but an unknown experimental factor could not be ruled out. A later genetic analysis reported fewer N-insertions in productive TCRs among donors in an Asian-associated ancestry cluster than the approximately 670-donor mean. Cytomegalovirus status was reported to be diagnosed by the classifier with high specificity and sensitivity in both the original and validation cohorts. The cohort was sequenced for TCR beta chains only, and without alpha or paired-chain data the features that could be detected were limited. Roughly uniform sequencing depth across donors was assumed in presence/absence analyses, although this assumption may not hold. Most TCR sequences were seen in very few donors, while some public TCRs were found in many individuals. HLA typing was unavailable for some donors at each locus, so association tests used only the typed subset. For the cohort, immune exposure information was limited to CMV serostatus. In the study, around 150 TCR beta chains were listed as associated with cytomegalovirus. A later analysis associated 17,000 or so TCR beta sequences with specific HLA alleles at a false discovery rate of 0.05. According to a later analysis, TCR association rates differed among HLA loci, with DRB1 alleles showing the most associated TCRs and HLA-C alleles showing the fewest. Assigning TCR associations to individual alleles was difficult when HLA alleles, especially DR and DQ, strongly co-occurred. A cluster of highly shared sequence variants was judged likely to represent a technical artifact of the sequencing pipeline. Because the 87-base-pair reads could not distinguish some IMGT-functional V segments, including TRBV6-2 and TRBV6-3, those segments were excluded. An earlier analysis of 587 of the donors showed that most TCR beta V segments appeared in productive rearrangements either about 87% or about 30% of the time, which broadly matched IMGT annotations. Because counts were too low, some 16 rarely observed V segments, including chromosome 9 orphons, were excluded from the earlier analysis of 587 of the donors. Compared with equally common non-associated chains, HLA-associated TCR beta chains in a later analysis were more clonally expanded and had lower generation probabilities. A few of the identified cytomegalovirus-associated TCR beta chains were confirmed in vitro to be specific for cytomegalovirus antigens. According to a later analysis, parvovirus B19, influenza, CMV and Epstein-Barr virus appeared linked to several top co-occurrence clusters. A further reported finding was that TCR beta sequences accurately predicted the HLA-A and HLA-B alleles for most subjects in the first cohort. A later genetic analysis associated a missense DCLRE1C variant with V-gene and J-gene trimming of TCR beta chains, and an independent cohort replicated the association. In a later analysis, most CMV-associated TCR beta chains were found to appear HLA-restricted, with HLA associations seemingly driven largely by CMV exposure.

CDR1 and CDR2 are drawn from the germline V gene: LGHNA, YNFKEQ. Measured from the cysteine to the phenylalanine, the CDR3 is 14 residues long. Here the CDR3 DNA is all that survives: 42 bases in frame from base 1. The germline V end is reduced by 1 base and the J end by 3 bases; junction bases left unmatched: 2. This clone was counted only a few times. The antigen it binds to is not known. The input lacks base qualities; no much larger clone sits a single base away. In total, 600 or so healthy bone marrow donors made up the cohort. Cohort members were all nominally healthy when sampled, although unrecorded immune exposures were likely present. The donor tested CMV seronegative, placing the donor among the 352 seronegative members of the cohort. Every donor gave a peripheral blood sample, and the peripheral blood mononuclear cells from that sample were used for TCR beta sequencing. Genomic DNA was extracted from the blood cell samples with the Qiagen DNeasy Blood Extraction Kit.

The library relied on the immunoSEQ multiplex PCR assay. A mixture of 60 forward primers for TCR Vbeta segments and 13 reverse primers for TCR Jbeta segments was used in the multiplex PCR. The CDR3 region of rearranged TCR beta genes was amplified from genomic DNA by a multiplex PCR assay. Amplified TCR beta libraries were sequenced as 87-base-pair reads on the Illumina HiSeq System. The paper's data handling went like this. In a later analysis, tens of millions of unique TCR beta chains were counted across the 500 to 850 repertoires, and around 10 million of these chains were shared by at least two donors. Raw reads were error-corrected and collapsed into unique sequences by a nearest-neighbor algorithm in which closely related sequences were merged to remove PCR and sequencing errors. V, D and J gene segments were assigned by aligning CDR3 sequences to IMGT reference sequences. For a sequence to be retained, a match of at least six nucleotides was required to both a V gene segment and a J gene segment. A rearrangement counted as productive if the CDR3 had no stop codons and remained in frame with V and J, and every other rearrangement counted as non-productive. Following IMGT convention, CDR3 was defined as the stretch from the second conserved V-encoded cysteine up to the conserved J-encoded phenylalanine. The earlier analysis of roughly 590 of the donors excluded any sequence lacking an unambiguous match to a single V gene segment. An earlier analysis of around 600 of the donors classified V segments as functional when productive rearrangements were above 56.7% and as segregating when the standard deviation between donors was above 5%. A statistical classification framework was built for diagnosing cytomegalovirus status from the catalog of TCR beta chain sequences. V and J gene assignment, in a later analysis, came from comparing TCR nucleotide sequences with IMGT/GENE-DB human TR gene sequences. The TCRdist pipeline was used in a later analysis to assign CDR3 sequences and most-parsimonious VDJ recombination scenarios. In a later analysis, each TCR beta chain was defined by its CDR3 amino acid sequence together with its V-gene family, and reads without a unique V-gene family were excluded. To address suspected cross-contamination and a sequencing artifact, a later analysis removed roughly 580 highly shared, low-generation-probability nucleotide sequences. In a later analysis, a clonal expansion index for each public chain was calculated from normalized within-repertoire ranks of inferred template counts. In a later analysis, generation probabilities were computed using a VDJ recombination model fitted to out-of-frame rearrangements, and the results were checked against IGoR. Hypergeometric tests were used in a later analysis to score TCR-TCR, TCR-HLA and TCR-CMV co-occurrence, with a repertoire-size bias correction applied to the TCR pairs. A later analysis estimated false discovery rates by permuting HLA or CMV assignments 20 times. In a later analysis, co-occurring TCRs were grouped using DBSCAN, with TCRdist sequence similarity added in when clustering inside HLA-allele-positive subsets. Co-occurrence clustering excluded repertoires with fewer than 30,000 or more than 120,000 public chains, plus five with anomalous nucleotide sharing. TCRdb took this table from immuneACCESS and kept in-frame rearrangements with V and J called. Such tables lack part of the clones; where checked against another copy, unresolved V genes explain under half of the gap, and the rest is unexplained. V, J and clone size reflect that table, while D and trimming were determined from the DNA. For this sample the table gives about 160,000 clones, of which less than 90% were detected only once. The ten largest clones take up just under 2% of the sample.

The sequence derives from a woman under 30 in good health and CMV-seronegative. Rearrangement joined TRBV4-2 to TRBJ1-1, and TRBD1 aligns with 7 junction nucleotides. The sample consisted of PBMCs. The DNA is as follows: TGTGCCAGCAGCCAAGGACAGGGAGACACTGAAGCTTTCTTT. It specifies CASSQGQGDTEAFF.